This TCR beta chain emerged from a study of T cell responses to AZD1222 COVID-19 vaccine. Turning to this clone: Its antigen is unknown.

There are 15 residues in the CDR3. V lost 2 bases, J lost 8 bases, and 3 bases stayed unmatched. Looked up from germline, CDR1 is MDHEN and CDR2 is SYDVKM. Assay used: immunoSEQ multiplex PCR; TCRdb lists only in-frame clones, some missing. This sample has some 160,000 clones; almost 90% occur once, and the top ten carry more than 5.5%. Study-level findings and limits: Seropositive status at baseline applied to only six AZD1222 recipients.

The rearrangement uses TRBV28 and TRBJ2-1; 13 bases are shared with TRBD2. The TCR was taken from an adult in good health. This sample comprised peripheral blood, obtained on day 0 of AZD1222 vaccination. The CDR3 reads CASSLETSGRHEQFF. The CDR3 bases are TGTGCCAGCAGTTTAGAGACTAGCGGGAGGCATGAGCAGTTCTTC.